This T cell receptor (beta chain) was sequenced during a study of blood T cell repertoires in COVID-19. As for the study in general: The United States, Italy and Spain supplied acute and convalescent COVID-19 samples.

In the original workflow: Cell counts per sample came from amplifying reference gene primers. Produced via immunoSEQ multiplex PCR; TCRdb's table is partial and in-frame only. V and J calls and clone size follow that table, whereas D and trimming were derived from the DNA. The sample lists some 160,000 clones, 86% occurring once. This clonotype originated in a woman in her 70s with acute or convalescent COVID-19. Material: peripheral blood.

CDR3 bases: TGTGCCAGCAGCTCCCAACTAGCGGGGGACACCGGGGAGCTGTTTTTT. Translation: CASSSQLAGDTGELFF. The chain has TRBV9 and TRBJ2-2; TRBD2 aligns across 11 bases. The CDR3 runs to 16 residues. Trimming cost V 4 bases and J 3 bases; bases outside gene matches: 5. Germline V gives CDR1 SGDLS, CDR2 YYNGEE.